Below are 14 T cell receptor beta chains sequenced from a single sample in a study of cytomegalovirus exposure and HLA in healthy donors. In the PCR, 60 Vbeta and 13 Jbeta primers were used. Sequenced by immunoSEQ multiplex PCR; TCRdb stores in-frame clones only, minus some. The data hold about 200,000 clones, with around 80% observed a single time. The sequenced material came from PBMCs. The source of these receptors is a man under 40 in good health and CMV-seronegative.

The chain has TRBV6-6 and TRBJ2-7; D remains unclear. V lost 5 bases, J lost 7 bases, and 12 bases lay in between. Germline V gene sequence: CDR1 MNHNY, CDR2 SVGAGI (reference sequence). The CDR3 has 12 residues. The CDR3 sequence: CASSRLNGEQYF. The CDR3 nucleotides read TGTGCCAGCAGTCGGCTCAACGGGGAGCAGTACTTC.

The V gene is TRBV6-5, the J gene TRBJ2-1; D gene ambiguous. V shed 0 bases and J shed 9 bases, with 15 bases lying between them. Germline V gene sequence: CDR1 MNHEY, CDR2 SVGAGI. The CDR3 is 15 amino acids. The CDR3 sequence: CASSYSSAVVSEQFF. The CDR3 nucleotides are TGTGCCAGCAGTTACTCGAGTGCGGTGGTTAGTGAGCAGTTCTTC.

This clone was observed a handful of times. This chain joins TRBV6-1 and TRBJ1-1; D remains ambiguous. The CDR3 runs to 11 residues. The ends were cut back, 2 bases at V and 11 bases at J, with 9 bases in the middle. Germline assignment: CDR1 MNHNS and CDR2 SASEGT. CDR3 residues: CASSEPSAAFF. DNA of the CDR3: TGTGCCAGCAGTGAACCCAGCGCGGCTTTCTTT.

This clone showed up just once. The V and J genes are TRBV28 and TRBJ1-2, with a weak D call TRBD1 (5 bases). Germline CDR1 reads MDHEN; CDR2 reads SYDVKM. The CDR3 totals 12 residues. Trimming stripped 10 bases from V and 6 bases from J, with 15 bases between. The CDR3 reads CAISRGWDGYTF. CDR3 in DNA: TGTGCCATCTCACGGGGGTGGGATGGCTACACCTTC.

J is TRBJ2-3 and V is TRBV5-1; tentative D call: TRBD1 (7 bases). The CDR3 covers 13 residues. V gave up 5 bases and J gave up 3 bases, with 10 bases separating them. CDR1 and CDR2 from the germline V gene are SGHRS and YFSETQ. The DNA of the CDR3 is TGCGCCAGCAGACAGGGGAGGACAGATACGCAGTATTTT. It specifies CASRQGRTDTQYF. The full variable domain, with the rest looked up from reference TRBV5-1 and TRBJ2-3, is KAGVTQTPRYLIKTRGQQVTLSCSPISGHRSVSWYQQTPGQGLQFLFEYFSETQRNKGNFPGRFSGRQFSNSRSEMNVSTLELGDSALYLCASRQGRTDTQYFGPGTRLTVL.

The chain carries TRBV5-1 and TRBJ2-7, with D possibly matching TRBD2 (5 bases). The V end lost 4 bases, the J end lost 5 bases, and 10 bases lay between the germline ends. There are 12 residues in the CDR3. Germline V CDR1 and CDR2: SGHRS, YFSETQ. CDR3 sequence (DNA): TGCGCCAGCAGCCCGGGGATCCACGAGCAGTACTTC. Residues: CASSPGIHEQYF.

This clone occurred a few times. The V gene is TRBV6-6, the J gene TRBJ1-5, with D uncertain. Trimming shortened V by 6 bases and J by 7 bases, and 16 bases separated the two germline ends. This CDR3 comprises 14 residues. In germline, CDR1 is MNHNY, CDR2 SVGAGI (reference sequence). The CDR3 spells CASSNDEGEQPQHF. The DNA for the CDR3 is TGTGCCAGCAGCAACGACGAGGGCGAACAGCCCCAGCATTTT.

This clone turned up a few times. CDR3 residues: CASSLNGGARETQYF. The CDR3 DNA reads as TGCGCCAGCAGCTTGAACGGCGGGGCCAGGGAGACCCAGTACTTC. V is TRBV5-1 and J is TRBJ2-5; weak D call: TRBD2 (6 bases). Germline CDR1 reads SGHRS; CDR2 reads YFSETQ. The CDR3 is 15 residues long. With 1 base removed from V and 5 bases from J, the gap between germline ends came to 15 bases.

The chain is built from TRBV7-6 and TRBJ2-3; the match to TRBD2 covers 11 bases. V was clipped by 5 bases and J by 1 base; unmatched bases: 8. The CDR3 covers 17 residues. The germline V gene encodes CDR1 SGHVS and CDR2 FNYEAQ. This CDR3 reads CASSPWTSGPRTDTQYF. CDR3 coding DNA: TGTGCCAGCAGCCCTTGGACTAGCGGGCCTCGCACAGATACGCAGTATTTT.

This chain joins TRBV29-1 and TRBJ2-5, with D unresolved. CDR3 length: 12 amino acids. V gave up 2 bases and J gave up 2 bases, with 6 bases separating them. Germline V gene lookup returns CDR1 SQVTM and CDR2 ANQGSEA. The CDR3 sequence: CSVEQAQETQYF. The CDR3 nucleotides are TGCAGCGTTGAACAGGCTCAAGAGACCCAGTACTTC.

This chain links TRBV4-2 with TRBJ2-7, with 8 bases lining up with TRBD2. The V gene's germline CDR1 is LGHNA and CDR2 YNFKEQ. J lost 2 bases, V lost 3 bases, and 0 bases had no gene match. This CDR3 spans 13 amino acids. Here the CDR3 reads CASSQGLAYEQYF. In DNA, the CDR3 is TGTGCCAGCAGCCAGGGACTAGCCTACGAGCAGTACTTC.

This clone was observed once. The rearrangement uses TRBV7-8 and TRBJ1-6, with D unclear. Trimming stripped 2 bases from V and 13 bases from J, with 15 bases between. Per germline, CDR1 SGHVS and CDR2 FQNEAQ. This CDR3 comprises 14 residues. This CDR3 is CASSLQTTRWPLHF. CDR3 sequence (DNA): TGTGCCAGCAGCTTACAAACTACGCGATGGCCCCTCCACTTT.

Turning to this clone: The junction and the germline gene differ at one end; a read error may be behind it. The chain combines TRBV7-7 with TRBJ2-3, with a possible D match to TRBD2 (6 bases). This CDR3 has 13 residues. CDR1 and CDR2 from the germline V gene are SSHAT and FNYEAQ (reference sequence). The CDR3 reads CASSFGGTDTQYF. CDR3 sequence (DNA): TGTGCTAGCAGCTTTGGAGGGACAGATACGCAGTATTTT. The whole variable domain, remainder taken from reference TRBV7-7 and TRBJ2-3, is GAGVSQSPRYKVTKRGQDVTLRCDPISSHATLYWYQQALGQGPEFLTYFNYEAQPDKSGLPSDRFSAERPEGSISTLTIQRTEQRDSAMYRCASSFGGTDTQYFGPGTRLTVL.

The rearrangement links TRBV7-2 to TRBJ1-5; D gene uncertain. Germline V CDR1 and CDR2: SGHTA, FQGNSA. This CDR3 has 14 amino acids. Trimming took off 5 bases at V and 5 bases at J, with 13 bases between the two ends. The CDR3, as DNA: TGTGCCAGCAGCCGAGGGAGGAGGGATCAGCCCCAGCATTTT. It encodes CASSRGRRDQPQHF.